This TCR beta chain was obtained from a study of cytomegalovirus exposure and HLA in healthy donors (dated by TCRdb to the late 2010s). Regarding the study in general: According to an earlier analysis of a few hundred of the donors, roughly 180 million T cells yielded approximately 120 million unique TCR beta sequences and about 300 Gb of sequence data. Approximately 310 gigabases of sequencing data and tens of millions of unique TCR sequences were included in an early release covering about 700 HLA-typed donors. Of the roughly 390 genotyped donors, approximately 83% fell in the genetic ancestry cluster associated with self-reported Caucasian donors. The aim of the study was to test whether cataloging public T cell receptors could identify signatures of past pathogen exposure. Using immunosequencing, the study profiled T cell repertoires from 550 to 750 subjects and related those repertoires to cytomegalovirus serostatus. Besides the first cohort of approximately 670 subjects, a separate validation cohort made up of around 120 different subjects was used. The study combined high-throughput TCR immunosequencing, statistical association of individual TCRs with disease status, and machine learning to predict cytomegalovirus infection status. A later analysis re-analyzed previously published TCR beta repertoires from 600 to 850 donors and added high-resolution HLA genotyping to study TCR occurrence patterns. In the later analysis, no new phenotypic data were used to find candidate immune exposures; instead, reliance was placed on TCR beta sequences and their occurrence across donors. An earlier analysis of approximately 630 of the donors applied high-throughput TCR beta sequencing to assess whether each TCR beta V gene segment acted as functional or pseudogenic. Alongside the repertoire data, information on donor age, sex, ethnicity and CMV serostatus was compiled. In a later genetic analysis, genome-wide SNP genotypes for about three fifths of the roughly 670 donors were used, and that subset was treated as a discovery cohort. Every repertoire in the discovery cohort had been generated on one and the same sequencing platform. Class I and class II HLA loci were covered by the typing at four-digit resolution. Typing coverage varied by locus: about 629-640 donors for A, B, C, DRB1 and DQB1; 522 for DQA1; over 600 for DPA1; about 450 for DPB1. Roughly five DR-DQ haplotypes were handled as single units for association and clustering, since linkage in the cohort was strong. Across around 400 genotyped donors of the cohort, an average of approximately 240,000 unique TCR beta nucleotide sequences per donor were sequenced, and 15% to 20% of those sequences were non-productive. Points the paper makes about the study in general: In a later analysis, HLA-associated TCR beta chains were found to be more clonally expanded and to have lower generation probabilities than equally common non-associated chains. Linkage disequilibrium might explain the correlated functional status among segregating V segments, but an unknown experimental factor could not be ruled out. The study gave a list of under 200 TCR beta chains associated with cytomegalovirus. Only TCR beta chains were sequenced in this cohort, and the absence of alpha or paired-chain data limited detectable features. Cytomegalovirus status was reported to be diagnosed by the classifier with high specificity and sensitivity in both the original and validation cohorts. A group of highly shared sequence variants was considered likely to be a technical artifact of the sequencing pipeline. Most CMV-associated TCR beta chains appeared to be HLA-restricted in a later analysis, and the HLA associations seemed to be driven largely by CMV exposure. About 17 rarely observed V segments, including chromosome 9 orphons, were excluded from the earlier analysis of almost 600 of the donors because counts were too low. Some IMGT-functional V segments, including TRBV6-2 and TRBV6-3, could not be distinguished by the 87-base-pair reads and were therefore excluded. In a later analysis, TCR association rates were found to vary across HLA loci, with the most associated TCRs seen for DRB1 alleles and the fewest for HLA-C alleles. Compared with the roughly 700-donor mean, donors in an Asian-associated ancestry cluster had fewer N-insertions in productive TCRs, according to a later genetic analysis. Sequencing depth was assumed to be roughly uniform across donors in the presence/absence analyses, though that assumption may not hold. Because some donors lacked HLA typing at each locus, the association tests relied only on the typed subset. A later analysis associated about 18,000 TCR beta sequences with specific HLA alleles at a false discovery rate of 0.05. According to the authors, the approach could potentially be generalized to other disease states and immunological phenotypes. When HLA alleles, especially DR and DQ, strongly co-occurred, attributing TCR associations to individual alleles was difficult. Immune exposure information for the cohort was limited to CMV serostatus. Across donors, most TCR sequences were observed very rarely, whereas some public TCRs were present in many individuals. A further reported finding was that TCR beta sequences accurately predicted the HLA-A and HLA-B alleles for most subjects in the first cohort. In vitro tests confirmed that a few of the cytomegalovirus-associated TCR beta chains recognize cytomegalovirus antigens. In an earlier analysis of 500 to 650 of the donors, most TCR beta V segments appeared in productive rearrangements about 87% or about 30% of the time, broadly matching IMGT annotations. In a later genetic analysis, a missense DCLRE1C variant was associated with V-gene and J-gene trimming of TCR beta chains, and the association was replicated in an independent cohort. A later analysis reported that several top co-occurrence clusters appeared linked to parvovirus B19, influenza, CMV and Epstein-Barr virus.

Compared with germline, V lacks 5 bases and J lacks 0 bases; bases without a gene match: 3. From cysteine to phenylalanine, the CDR3 is 15 amino acids long. Just CDR3 DNA is preserved here, 45 bases in frame from base 1. CDR1 and CDR2, looked up from the germline V gene, are SGHTA and FQGNSA. The cohort was made up of under 800 healthy bone marrow donors. All cohort members were sampled while nominally healthy, although unrecorded immune exposures were likely present. The donor tested CMV seronegative and was one of the 352 seronegative cohort members. A peripheral blood sample was provided by each donor, and peripheral blood mononuclear cells were used for TCR beta sequencing. The Qiagen DNeasy Blood Extraction Kit was used to extract genomic DNA from the blood cell samples. Preparation of the library involved the immunoSEQ multiplex PCR assay. For the multiplex PCR, a mixture combining 60 forward primers for TCR Vbeta segments and 13 reverse primers for TCR Jbeta segments was used. Amplification of the CDR3 region of rearranged TCR beta genes was performed with a multiplex PCR assay on genomic DNA. On the Illumina HiSeq System, the amplified TCR beta libraries were sequenced as 87-base-pair reads. On the authors' methods: Across the 670 or so repertoires, a later analysis counted roughly 77 million unique TCR beta chains, approximately 10 million of which were shared by at least two donors. Raw reads were error-corrected and collapsed into unique sequences by a nearest-neighbor algorithm in which closely related sequences were merged to remove PCR and sequencing errors. V, D and J gene segments were assigned by aligning CDR3 sequences to IMGT reference sequences. For a sequence to be retained, at least a six-nucleotide match to both a V gene segment and a J gene segment was required. Rearrangements were called productive when the CDR3 lacked stop codons and stayed in frame with V and J; all others were non-productive. Following IMGT convention, CDR3 was defined as the stretch from the second conserved V-encoded cysteine to the conserved J-encoded phenylalanine. Sequences without an unambiguous match to a single V gene segment were excluded from the earlier analysis of several hundred of the donors. In an earlier analysis of several hundred of the donors, V segments were called functional above 56.7% productive rearrangements and were called segregating when the between-donor standard deviation exceeded 5%. A statistical classification framework was developed to diagnose cytomegalovirus status using the catalog of TCR beta chain sequences. V and J gene assignment, in a later analysis, came from comparing TCR nucleotide sequences with IMGT/GENE-DB human TR gene sequences. The TCRdist pipeline was used in a later analysis to assign CDR3 sequences and most-parsimonious VDJ recombination scenarios. In a later analysis, each TCR beta chain was defined by its CDR3 amino acid sequence together with its V-gene family, and reads lacking a unique V-gene family were excluded. A later analysis removed 600 or so highly shared, low-generation-probability nucleotide sequences to deal with suspected cross-contamination and a sequencing artifact. In a later analysis, a clonal expansion index for each public chain was calculated from normalized within-repertoire ranks of inferred template counts. A later analysis computed generation probabilities with a VDJ recombination model fitted to out-of-frame rearrangements, and checked the results against IGoR. In a later analysis, TCR-TCR, TCR-HLA and TCR-CMV co-occurrence was scored with hypergeometric tests, and a repertoire-size bias correction was applied to TCR pairs. To estimate false discovery rates, a later analysis permuted the HLA or CMV assignments 20 times. In a later analysis, co-occurring TCRs were grouped using DBSCAN, and TCRdist sequence similarity was added for clustering within HLA-allele-positive subsets. Repertoires with fewer than 30,000 or more than 120,000 public chains were left out of co-occurrence clustering, as were a handful of repertoires with anomalous nucleotide sharing. TCRdb retrieved this table from immuneACCESS and kept in-frame rearrangements only. Not all clones are present; in checked studies, unresolved V genes account for under half, and no reason is known for the remainder. That table furnishes V, J and clone size, whereas the DNA furnished D and trimming. The sample has 90,000 to 100,000 clones on record, 78% of them singletons. The top ten hold around 3.2% of the sample.

Regarding this clone: Its specific antigen is unknown. No much larger clonotype is one base removed from it; base qualities were not supplied.

This sequence originates from a woman in her thirties or forties in good health and CMV-seronegative. Sample: PBMCs. Here the chain combines TRBV7-2 and TRBJ2-1; TRBD2 matches 8 bases in the middle. The CDR3 region: CASSPLAASYNEQFF. The nucleotide sequence reads as follows: TGTGCCAGCAGCCCACTAGCGGCCTCCTACAATGAGCAGTTCTTC.